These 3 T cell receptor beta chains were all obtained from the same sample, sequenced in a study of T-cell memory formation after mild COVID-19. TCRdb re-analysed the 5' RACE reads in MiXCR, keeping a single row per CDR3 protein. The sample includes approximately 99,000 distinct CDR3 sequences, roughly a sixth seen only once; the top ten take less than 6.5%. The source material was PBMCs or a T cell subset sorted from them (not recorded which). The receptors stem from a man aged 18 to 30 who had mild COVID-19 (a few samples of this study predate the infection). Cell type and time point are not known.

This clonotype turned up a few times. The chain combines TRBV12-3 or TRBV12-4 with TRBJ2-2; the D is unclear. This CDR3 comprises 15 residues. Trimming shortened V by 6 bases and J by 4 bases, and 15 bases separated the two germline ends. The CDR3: CASSPSGSVTGELFF. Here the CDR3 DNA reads TGTGCCAGCAGCCCTTCCGGATCGGTCACCGGGGAGCTGTTTTTT.

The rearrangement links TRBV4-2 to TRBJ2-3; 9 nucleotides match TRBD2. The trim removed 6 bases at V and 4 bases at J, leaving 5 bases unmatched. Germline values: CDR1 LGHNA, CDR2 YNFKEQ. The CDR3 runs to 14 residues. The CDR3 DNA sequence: TGTGCCAGCAGGACGGCTAGCGGGGCAGATACGCAGTATTTT. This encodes CASRTASGADTQYF.

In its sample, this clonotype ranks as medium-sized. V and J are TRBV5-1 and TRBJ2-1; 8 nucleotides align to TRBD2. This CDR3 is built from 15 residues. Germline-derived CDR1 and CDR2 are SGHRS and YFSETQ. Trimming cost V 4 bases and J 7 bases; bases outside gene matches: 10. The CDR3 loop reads CASSPLPGGQNEQFF. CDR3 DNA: TGCGCCAGCAGCCCGCTCCCGGGGGGGCAGAATGAGCAGTTCTTC.